The source of this T cell receptor beta chain is a study of T cells in localized non-small cell lung cancer (dated by TCRdb to about 2020). Regarding the research as a whole: T cell repertoires of a few hundred early-stage NSCLC patients were analyzed, with tumors being compared against uninvolved tumor-adjacent lungs. The cohort comprised some 220 treatment-naïve NSCLC patients with resected, localized lung tumors. NSCLC patients had a mean age of approximately 72 years, and 129 were male and 107 female.

Of note for this clone: Its recognized antigen is unknown. Within one base of it there is no much larger clone, and no base qualities were kept.

At diagnosis, peripheral blood, uninvolved tumor-adjacent lung and tumor were collected and stored as a combination of fresh-frozen and FFPE material. Blood samples were analyzed as peripheral blood mononuclear cells for TCR repertoire profiling. Taken from the germline V gene, the CDR1 and CDR2 loops are MNHEY and SVGAGI. V was cut back by 5 bases and J by 9 bases, leaving a gap of 11 bases between them. Spanning cysteine to phenylalanine, the CDR3 consists of 12 amino acids. Only the CDR3 DNA is retained, 36 bases long and in frame from the first base. TCR beta CDR3 regions were sequenced from DNA using the immunoSEQ Assay. For the original study's pipeline: T cell density was computed as TCR beta template counts normalized to usable DNA estimated by amplifying housekeeping genes. Richness was estimated with the preseqR package, extrapolating to 400,000 templates for PBMC samples and 120,000 templates for tissue samples. Clonality was taken to be one minus Pielou's evenness. Differential abundance testing on productive amino-acid clonotypes, with a minimum total count of 5 and an alpha of 0.1, was used to identify tissue-enriched TCRs. The Jaccard Index and the Morisita Overlap Index were used to measure repertoire overlap between compartments. GLIPH grouped TCR beta CDR3s together with public tetramer-defined viral CDR3s, and a viral motif had to include at least three viral sequences and show V-gene enrichment. As stored in TCRdb, this immuneACCESS dataset retains in-frame rearrangements with V and J assigned. A fraction of the clones does not appear; measured against another copy, unresolved V genes explain less than half of the discrepancy, and the remainder lacks a known reason. D and trimming come from the DNA, and the V and J calls and clone size come from that table. The sample table holds 59,000 or so clones, of which approximately 93% were seen once. The ten biggest clones cover approximately 20% of the sample.

What the authors observed across the whole study: A median of around 50 of the top 100 tumor clones were detected in paired uninvolved adjacent lung, and 25 to 35 of these tumor clones were also found among the top 100 clones of the paired uninvolved adjacent lung. Uninvolved tumor-adjacent lung showed the highest T cell clonality, higher than tumor, which suggests more focused antigenic responses in the uninvolved tumor-adjacent lung. Since the design was exploratory, TCR variables were selected using unadjusted p-values with no false-discovery rate correction. Longer overall survival was associated with higher blood T cell density, whereas shorter survival was associated with higher adjacent-lung clonality. Because multi-region sequencing of the tumors was not done, intratumor heterogeneity could not be ruled out.

The source is a man between 40 and 70 years old with stage I lung adenocarcinoma. The sequence links TRBV6-5 to TRBJ2-1, with a tentative D gene TRBD1 over 5 matching bases. The sequencing here drew on peripheral blood, taken before any cancer treatment. The bases read TGTGCCAGCAGTCCAGGGTTGGGTGAGCAGTTCTTC. Protein translation: CASSPGLGEQFF.